Presented here are 5 T cell receptor beta chains from one specimen sequenced in a study of blood T cell repertoires in COVID-19 (dated by TCRdb to 2018 to 2020). Libraries were constructed by the immunoSEQ multiplex PCR assay. TCRdb re-hosts the immuneACCESS table, in-frame sequences only. Its copies lack some clones; in the studies checked, an unresolved V gene accounts for under half of them, and the cause for the rest is not known. Within this sample are 250,000 to 300,000 clones, with approximately 86% of them counted one time only. Of the sample, 1% is held by the ten largest clones. Sequenced material: PBMCs or T cells enriched from blood (not recorded which). These receptors originate from a woman aged 25 to 39 who had recovered from COVID-19.

The chain recombines TRBV9 with TRBJ2-7, with D perhaps TRBD2 (6 bases). The CDR3 totals 14 residues. The germline V gene has CDR1 SGDLS and CDR2 YYNGEE. V lost 0 bases and J 4 bases, leaving 11 bases between the germline ends. This CDR3 is CASSVEDGGYEQYF. The CDR3 nucleotides read TGTGCCAGCAGCGTAGAAGATGGGGGGTACGAGCAGTACTTC.

The chain is built from TRBV27 and TRBJ2-3, with 9 bases identical to TRBD2. The germline V gene has CDR1 MNHEY and CDR2 SMNVEV (reference sequence). V shed 2 bases, J shed 3 bases, and the junction held 15 bases outside the gene matches. The CDR3 sequence is 19 residues long. Here the CDR3 reads CASSLKGPAGGRRTDTQYF. The CDR3 region has the DNA TGTGCCAGCAGTTTAAAGGGACCGGCGGGAGGGCGTCGGACAGATACGCAGTATTTT.

The genes are TRBV12-5 and TRBJ2-1, with D maybe TRBD1 (5 bases). CDR1 is LGHNT and CDR2 is FRNRAP in the germline V gene. CDR3 length: 15 residues. V gave up 3 bases and J gave up 7 bases, with 16 bases separating them. This chain's CDR3 is CASGLMSPQGNEQFF. The CDR3 bases are TGTGCTAGTGGTTTAATGTCCCCCCAGGGTAATGAGCAGTTCTTC.

The genes are TRBV7-6 and TRBJ2-2, with 8 bases identical to TRBD2. Germline assignment: CDR1 SGHVS and CDR2 FNYEAQ. After removal of 4 bases from V and 4 bases from J, the junction contained 17 bases not matched to a gene. The CDR3 contains 19 residues. CDR3 protein: CASSSSPITGRASTGELFF. The CDR3 DNA reads as TGTGCCAGCAGCTCCTCACCAATTACCGGGAGGGCGAGCACCGGGGAGCTGTTTTTT.

The V and J genes are TRBV2 and TRBJ2-1; TRBD1 matches 9 bases. From germline, CDR1 is SNHLY and CDR2 FYNNEI. The CDR3 covers 14 residues. V shed 9 bases and J 8 bases; nucleotides not matched to a gene: 11. For the CDR3, the DNA is TGTGCCAGTATACAGGGGGCCGTTCCCGATGAGCAGTTCTTC. Translation gives CASIQGAVPDEQFF.